The T cell receptor beta chain under discussion was sequenced for a study of metastatic and nonmetastatic thyroid tumors. For the study at large: Both malignant and benign thyroid patients supplied peripheral blood and tumor or nodule tissue samples, across which the repertoires of these patients were then compared. Study-level points and caveats: Patients with malignant thyroid tumors reportedly had significantly higher TCR beta diversity than those with benign nodules, in blood and tumor.

In regard to this clone: Its target is unknown.

Thyroid surgery was preceded by no treatment in any patient. The length of the CDR3 is 12 residues. V was trimmed by 3 bases and J by 7 bases, leaving 10 bases between them. Germline values: CDR1 SGHNT, CDR2 YENEEA. Under the authors' procedure: CDR3 differences across clinicopathological groups were used to build a distant-metastasis classifier for papillary thyroid cancer. Through MiXCR, TCRdb re-clonotyped the PCR reads. The V and J calls come from TCRdb's annotation, not from the publication. Here the sample spans some 33,000 clones, over 12% being singletons. The receptor comes from a male donor with papillary thyroid cancer or a benign thyroid nodule (not recorded which). Some clones in this sample may be carry-over from other donors' samples. The chain couples TRBV11-3 to TRBJ2-7, with D hard to call. The specimen sequenced was blood. The CDR3 reads CASSFLLGEQYF. CDR3 coding DNA: TGTGCCAGCAGCTTTTTGTTGGGAGAGCAGTACTTC. The variable domain in full, with the rest retrieved from reference TRBV11-3 and TRBJ2-7, is EAGVVQSPRYKIIEKKQPVAFWCNPISGHNTLYWYLQNLGQGPELLIRYENEEAVDDSQLPKDRFSAERLKGVDSTLKIQPAELGDSAVYLCASSFLLGEQYFGPGTRLTVT.